This T cell receptor (beta chain) was recovered during a study of cytomegalovirus exposure and HLA in healthy donors. Study as a whole: Sequencing of approximately 190 million T cells in an earlier analysis found 100 million to 140 million unique TCR beta sequences. Study-level findings and limits: HLA alleles were associated with 18,000 or so TCR beta sequences in a later analysis at 0.05 false discovery rate.

Primers: 60 Vbeta forward and 13 Jbeta reverse. The repertoire was sequenced with immunoSEQ multiplex PCR; TCRdb's copy has only in-frame clones and lacks some. The sample includes roughly 190,000 clones, over 75% of them seen just once. V lost 2 bases to trimming and J lost 4 bases, with 18 bases between them. The CDR3 is 16 amino acids. Germline values: CDR1 SGHTS, CDR2 YDEGEE. Worth noting for this clone: Its antigen is not identified.

The chain combines TRBV5-8 with TRBJ2-5, with D possibly being TRBD2 (5 bases). The sequence was collected from a man over 45 in good health and CMV-seronegative. Sequences were obtained from PBMCs. The CDR3 DNA is TGTGCCAGCAGCTTCAGAACCGGGCCGAGGGCAGAGACCCAGTACTTC. Protein: CASSFRTGPRAETQYF.